Listed here are 22 T cell receptor beta chains from one sample, sequenced in a study of blood T cell repertoires in COVID-19. Only in-frame clones appear in the TCRdb table, and some are missing; sequencing was by immunoSEQ multiplex PCR. This table holds a few hundred thousand clones, 75% to 85% found once. Sequenced input: peripheral blood. The receptors stem from a woman in her twenties or thirties with COVID-19, enrolled during active disease.

The chain carries TRBV19 and TRBJ2-1, with TRBD2 as a possible D gene (5 bases). V lost 8 bases, J lost 3 bases, and 14 bases lay in between. The CDR3 is 14 amino acids. The V gene's germline CDR1 is LNHDA and CDR2 SQIVND (reference sequence). In nucleotides, the CDR3 is TGTGCCAGTGCGTCCGGGCGGGTCTACAATGAGCAGTTCTTC. Translation: CASASGRVYNEQFF.

This chain connects TRBV18 to TRBJ2-2; 10 nucleotides line up with TRBD1. Germline lookup yields CDR1 KGHSH and CDR2 LQKENI. The length of the CDR3 is 16 residues. The ends lost 6 bases at V and 3 bases at J; junction bases unmatched: 7. In DNA, the CDR3 is TGTGCCAGCTCTCTAAGACAGGGGGCGCACACCGGGGAGCTGTTTTTT. Translation gives CASSLRQGAHTGELFF.

DNA for the CDR3: TGTGCCAGCAGTAACCTCGGGACAGAATACGAGCAGTACTTC. Translation: CASSNLGTEYEQYF. The rearrangement joins TRBV7-8 to TRBJ2-7; 7 bases align to TRBD1. The CDR3 consists of 14 residues. V dropped 6 bases and J dropped 4; count of bases not matched to a gene: 9. From germline, CDR1 is SGHVS and CDR2 FQNEAQ.

A few counts support this clone. The rearrangement uses TRBV3-1 (or the pseudogene TRBV3-2) and TRBJ2-7; D is unresolved. Between the trimmed V and J ends, which lost 0 bases and 6 bases, there was a span of 12 bases. CDR3 size: 14 residues. Looked up from germline, CDR1 is LGHDT and CDR2 is YNNKEL (reference sequence). CDR3 nucleotides: TGTGCCAGCAGCCAAGATCTCAAGAGAGCCGAGCAGTACTTC. As protein: CASSQDLKRAEQYF.

The V call is TRBV7-2, the J call TRBJ2-1, with D perhaps matching TRBD2 (6 bases). This CDR3 comprises 15 residues. Trimming left V 2 bases short and J 4 bases short, with 12 bases between. Germline V CDR1 and CDR2: SGHTA, FQGNSA. The CDR3 nucleotides read TGTGCCAGCAGCTTATTGCCGGGGGAATACAATGAGCAGTTCTTC. This encodes CASSLLPGEYNEQFF.

This clone was counted between two and nine times. The chain uses TRBV27 and TRBJ2-7; D call uncertain. The CDR3 is 13 residues long. V shed 5 bases and J shed 1 base, with 9 bases lying between them. CDR1 MNHEY and CDR2 SMNVEV come from the germline V gene (reference sequence). CDR3 coding DNA: TGTGCCAGCAGTCCGCGACTTTCCTACGAGCAGTACTTC. Its translation is CASSPRLSYEQYF.

V is TRBV7-9 and J is TRBJ2-3, with D hard to call. V was clipped by 1 base and J by 6 bases, with 5 bases between them. In germline, CDR1 is SEHNR, CDR2 FQNEAQ (reference sequence). The CDR3 runs to 12 residues. The CDR3 coding sequence is TGTGCCAGCAGCTTAGTTCGTGATACGCAGTATTTT. Amino acids: CASSLVRDTQYF.

This CDR3 is CATLSRSNTGELFF. The CDR3 nucleotides are TGTGCCACCTTGAGTCGTTCAAACACCGGGGAGCTGTTTTTT. The gene calls are TRBV27 and TRBJ2-2; no clear D. V gave up 10 bases and J gave up 2 bases, with 14 bases separating them. The CDR3 is made up of 14 amino acids. Germline CDR1 MNHEY, CDR2 SMNVEV (reference sequence).

The chain has TRBV29-1 and TRBJ2-2; D is possibly TRBD1 (6 bases). Trimming cost V 7 bases and J 0 bases, with 12 bases left between them. Germline V CDR1 and CDR2: SQVTM, ANQGSEA. The CDR3 has 14 residues. CDR3 bases: TGCAGCGCTCCCGGGACATCGAACACCGGGGAGCTGTTTTTT. This encodes CSAPGTSNTGELFF.

The rearrangement uses TRBV19 and TRBJ2-5; 11 positions agree with TRBD2. Trimming cost V 5 bases and J 2 bases; bases outside gene matches: 7. The CDR3 runs to 16 residues. Germline V lookup: CDR1 LNHDA, CDR2 SQIVND (reference sequence). The CDR3 is CASSPRLAGLQETQYF. The CDR3 nucleotides read TGTGCCAGTAGTCCCCGACTAGCGGGGCTTCAAGAGACCCAGTACTTC.

This clone has a single count. V gene TRBV10-3 combines with J gene TRBJ1-2; D ambiguous. The CDR3 loop spans 15 amino acids. The germline V gene encodes CDR1 ENHRY and CDR2 SYGVKD. Trimming took off 0 bases at V and 2 bases at J, with 10 bases between the two ends. CDR3 nucleotide sequence: TGTGCCATCAGTGAGTCGACTGCCGTGAACTATGGCTACACCTTC. Residues: CAISESTAVNYGYTF.

The CDR3 sequence: CASSGPRGGQETQYF. The CDR3 DNA follows: TGTGCCAGCAGTGGTCCGCGGGGAGGCCAAGAGACCCAGTACTTC. V gene TRBV27 combines with J gene TRBJ2-5, with D perhaps TRBD2 (6 bases). V lost 5 bases, J lost 1 base, and 14 bases lay in between. Germline CDR1 reads MNHEY; CDR2 reads SMNVEV (reference sequence). The CDR3 is 15 amino acids.

Regarding this clone: A junction boundary mismatches the germline segment, possibly from a read error. The genes are TRBV4-2 and TRBJ1-3; 8 bases agree with TRBD1. Germline CDR1 reads LGHNA; CDR2 reads YNFKEQ. The CDR3 is 15 amino acids. CDR3 sequence: CASSEEDRGGNTIYF. DNA for the CDR3: TGTGCCAGCAGCGAAGAAGACAGGGGAGGAAACACCATATATTTT.

V and J are TRBV9 and TRBJ2-1; weak D call: TRBD1 (5 bases). This CDR3 has 15 residues. V was trimmed by 0 bases and J by 5 bases, leaving 12 bases between them. The germline V gene encodes CDR1 SGDLS and CDR2 YYNGEE. CDR3 coding DNA: TGTGCCAGCAGCGTAGCGCAGGGTTCCAACAATGAGCAGTTCTTC. Its protein product is CASSVAQGSNNEQFF. Variable domain in full (rest from reference TRBV9 and TRBJ2-1): DSGVTQTPKHLITATGQRVTLRCSPRSGDLSVYWYQQSLDQGLQFLIQYYNGEERAKGNILERFSAQQFPDLHSELNLSSLELGDSALYFCASSVAQGSNNEQFFGPGTRLTVL.

DNA of the CDR3: TGTGCCACCAGCGAAGGACAGGGGATCTCTGGAAACACCATATATTTT. It yields the protein CATSEGQGISGNTIYF. This sequence joins TRBV15 and TRBJ1-3; 9 bases align to TRBD1. The CDR3 length is 16 residues. Germline CDR1 and CDR2: LNHNV and YYDKDF (reference sequence). J was trimmed by 0 bases and V by 5 bases; bases with no gene match: 5.

DNA of the CDR3: TGTGCCAGCAGCTTGGCCCCAACTAGCGGGTACACCGGGGAGCTGTTTTTT. Translation gives CASSLAPTSGYTGELFF. The genes are TRBV5-6 and TRBJ2-2, with 9 bases aligning to TRBD2. The CDR3 extends over 17 amino acids. With V trimmed by 0 bases and J by 3 bases, 6 bases remained unmatched. In germline, CDR1 is SGHDT, CDR2 YYEEEE.

The rearrangement joins TRBV29-1 to TRBJ2-1, with D perhaps matching TRBD2 (6 bases). The V end was cut by 4 bases, the J end by 4 bases, with 14 bases between. The germline V gene has CDR1 SQVTM and CDR2 ANQGSEA. This CDR3 contains 14 residues. CDR3 sequence reads: CSVASLAIYNEQFF. The CDR3 DNA sequence: TGCAGCGTTGCCTCTCTAGCGATATACAATGAGCAGTTCTTC.

This chain uses TRBV5-4 with TRBJ1-1; TRBD1 might be the D (5 bases). Between the trimmed V and J ends, which lost 3 bases and 8 bases, there was a span of 17 bases. Per germline, CDR1 SGHNT and CDR2 YYREEE (reference sequence). The CDR3 sequence is 14 residues long. The CDR3 sequence: CASSSMKAGIEAFF. In nucleotides, the CDR3 is TGTGCCAGCAGCTCAATGAAAGCAGGGATCGAAGCTTTCTTT.

This clone was observed a few times. CDR3 protein: CASSLDIVSAYEQYF. For the CDR3, the DNA is TGTGCCAGCAGCTTAGACATTGTTAGCGCCTACGAGCAGTACTTC. This chain joins TRBV11-2 and TRBJ2-7; tentatively, D is TRBD2 (5 bases). The V and J ends lost 0 bases and 2 bases respectively, with 11 bases between them. CDR1 is SGHAT, CDR2 FQNNGV, per germline. The CDR3 has 15 residues. The full variable domain, with the rest looked up from reference TRBV11-2 and TRBJ2-7, is EAGVAQSPRYKIIEKRQSVAFWCNPISGHATLYWYQQILGQGPKLLIQFQNNGVVDDSQLPKDRFSAERLKGVDSTLKIQPAKLEDSAVYLCASSLDIVSAYEQYFGPGTRLTVT.

This sequence joins TRBV7-9 and TRBJ2-7; D perhaps matches TRBD2 (6 bases). The germline V gene has CDR1 SEHNR and CDR2 FQNEAQ (reference sequence). The V end lost 3 bases, the J end lost 2 bases, and 8 bases lay between the germline ends. The CDR3 is made up of 13 amino acids. CDR3 sequence: CASSLGGPYEQYF. The CDR3 DNA reads as TGTGCCAGCAGCTTGGGGGGTCCCTACGAGCAGTACTTC. Drawing the rest from reference TRBV7-9 and TRBJ2-7, the complete variable domain is DTGVSQNPRHKITKRGQNVTFRCDPISEHNRLYWYRQTLGQGPEFLTYFQNEAQLEKSRLLSDRFSAERPKGSFSTLEIQRTEQGDSAMYLCASSLGGPYEQYFGPGTRLTVT.

The rearrangement uses TRBV19 and TRBJ1-1; D gene uncertain. The germline V gene encodes CDR1 LNHDA and CDR2 SQIVND (reference sequence). Trimming took off 1 base at V and 7 bases at J, with 7 bases between the two ends. The CDR3 contains 12 residues. CDR3 sequence: CASSIVRGEAFF. The CDR3 nucleotides are TGTGCCAGTAGTATAGTAAGAGGTGAAGCTTTCTTT.

The chain combines TRBV12-3 or TRBV12-4 with TRBJ2-7; 8 bases fit TRBD1. The CDR3 is 13 amino acids. Trimming removed 3 bases from V and 3 bases from J; junction bases left unmatched: 1. The CDR3 sequence: CASSFGQGYEQYF. DNA of the CDR3: TGTGCCAGCAGTTTTGGACAGGGCTACGAGCAGTACTTC.